This is a list of T cell receptor beta chains from one sample in a study of blood T cell repertoires in COVID-19. Some clones are missing from TCRdb's copy, which holds only in-frame ones; the method was immunoSEQ multiplex PCR. Among 150,000 to 200,000 clones listed, roughly 88% were seen once. The sample taken for sequencing was PBMCs or T cells enriched from blood (not recorded which). Receptor source: a woman in her fifties or sixties who had recovered from COVID-19. CDR3s include the opening cysteine and the closing phenylalanine or tryptophan. The order of the fields is J gene, clone size, V gene, D gene, CDR3 protein, CDR3 DNA. The D gene is left open where the match is weak. Not every row has a clone size; where given, it reads once, few, many or a size class.

TRBJ1-1	-	TRBV5-5	TRBD1	CASSFVPGQGAAEAFF	TGTGCCAGCAGCTTTGTCCCGGGACAGGGGGCGGCTGAAGCTTTCTTT
TRBJ1-1	-	TRBV9	TRBD1	CASSVVPTQSGGTEAFF	TGTGCCAGCAGCGTAGTCCCCACCCAATCAGGGGGCACTGAAGCTTTCTTT
TRBJ2-7	-	TRBV4-1	-	CASSQALPGDEQYF	TGCGCCAGCAGCCAAGCCCTCCCCGGGGACGAGCAGTACTTC
TRBJ1-1	-	TRBV5-4	-	CASSQGDTEAFF	TGTGCCAGCAGCCAGGGCGACACTGAAGCTTTCTTT
TRBJ1-4	-	TRBV5-1	TRBD1	CASSLKGQTNEKLFF	TGCGCCAGCAGCTTGAAGGGACAGACTAATGAAAAACTGTTTTTT
TRBJ1-4	-	TRBV14	TRBD1	CASSETGISTNEKLFF	TGTGCCAGCAGCGAGACAGGGATTTCAACTAATGAAAAACTGTTTTTT
TRBJ1-5	-	TRBV28	TRBD1	CASSLTGTGDQPQHF	TGTGCCAGCAGTTTAACCGGGACAGGGGATCAGCCCCAGCATTTT
TRBJ2-2	few	TRBV30	-	CAWSVSGTGELFF	TGTGCCTGGAGTGTATCCGGCACCGGGGAGCTGTTTTTT
TRBJ1-1	-	TRBV7-9	-	CASSLGSGNTEAFF	TGTGCCAGCAGCTTAGGGTCAGGGAACACTGAAGCTTTCTTT
TRBJ2-5	-	TRBV18	TRBD1	CASSPAGGDETQYF	TGTGCCAGCTCACCAGCAGGGGGCGATGAGACCCAGTACTTC
TRBJ1-3	-	TRBV3-1/TRBV3-2	-	CASSTGTSGNTIYF	TGTGCCAGCAGCACAGGGACCTCTGGAAACACCATATATTTT
TRBJ1-4	-	TRBV20-1	TRBD1	CSAIDREELFF	TGCAGTGCAATCGACAGGGAGGAACTGTTTTTT
TRBJ2-1	few	TRBV2	TRBD2	CASRERGTYNEQFF	TGTGCCAGCAGGGAGCGGGGGACCTACAATGAGCAGTTCTTC
TRBJ1-2	-	TRBV30	TRBD1	CAWSGDSYGYTF	TGTGCCTGGAGTGGGGACAGCTATGGCTACACCTTC
TRBJ1-6	-	TRBV21-1	-	CATPFRNRRSNNSPLHF	TGTGCCACCCCTTTTAGGAACAGAAGATCAAATAATTCACCCCTCCACTTT
TRBJ1-2	once	TRBV28	TRBD1	CASSFGQGLAYGYTF	TGTGCCAGCAGTTTCGGACAGGGGTTGGCCTATGGCTACACCTTC
TRBJ1-3	-	TRBV12-5	TRBD1	CASGPRGQSSGNTIYF	TGTGCTAGTGGTCCCCGGGGACAGAGCTCTGGAAACACCATATATTTT
TRBJ1-2	-	TRBV5-1	TRBD1	CASSGGQGAYGYTF	TGCGCCAGCAGCGGGGGACAGGGGGCTTATGGCTACACCTTC
TRBJ1-2	few	TRBV28	TRBD1	CASSQTGLVYGYTF	TGTGCCAGCAGTCAGACAGGGCTAGTCTATGGCTACACCTTC
TRBJ2-3	once	TRBV28	TRBD2	CASSLWGTSGKTDTQYF	TGTGCCAGCAGTTTATGGGGGACTAGCGGGAAAACAGATACGCAGTATTTT
TRBJ1-2	-	TRBV6-5	TRBD1	CASSYLNTGGYGYTF	TGTGCCAGCAGTTACCTGAATACAGGGGGCTATGGCTACACCTTC
TRBJ2-3	-	TRBV2	-	CASSEERVPDTQYF	TGTGCCAGCAGTGAAGAGAGGGTCCCAGATACGCAGTATTTT
TRBJ1-6	-	TRBV18	TRBD1	CASSSQGGQNNSPLHF	TGTGCCAGCTCATCCCAAGGGGGCCAGAACAATTCACCCCTCCACTTT
TRBJ2-2	once	TRBV12-5	-	CASALGLRNTGELFF	TGTGCTAGTGCCCTGGGGCTGAGGAACACCGGGGAGCTGTTTTTT
TRBJ2-1	-	TRBV5-1	TRBD2	CASSQLAVAEYNEQFF	TGCGCCAGCAGTCAACTAGCGGTCGCGGAGTACAATGAGCAGTTCTTC
TRBJ2-1	-	TRBV5-8	-	CASSLARYNEQFF	TGTGCCAGCAGCTTGGCCCGTTACAATGAGCAGTTCTTC
TRBJ1-2	-	TRBV19	-	CASRTSGQKHGYTF	TGTGCCAGTAGGACCTCAGGACAGAAACATGGCTACACCTTC
TRBJ1-2	-	TRBV7-9	TRBD1	CASSVGTGYGYTF	TGTGCCAGCAGCGTGGGGACAGGGTATGGCTACACCTTC
TRBJ2-1	-	TRBV7-2	TRBD2	CASSLVAGVYEQFF	TGTGCCAGCAGCTTAGTGGCGGGGGTATACGAGCAGTTCTTC
TRBJ2-7	once	TRBV5-1	TRBD1	CASSLGQGSYEQYF	TGCGCCAGCAGCTTGGGACAGGGTTCCTACGAGCAGTACTTC
TRBJ2-1	-	TRBV28	TRBD2	CASSSYRAGAVNEQFF	TGTGCCAGCAGTTCCTACCGAGCGGGGGCGGTCAATGAGCAGTTCTTC
TRBJ1-5	-	TRBV7-9	-	CASSLRQENQPQHF	TGTGCCAGCAGCTTACGACAGGAGAATCAGCCCCAGCATTTT
TRBJ2-3	-	TRBV28	TRBD2	CATRRGGLDTQYF	TGTGCCACCCGGCGGGGGGGCCTAGATACGCAGTATTTT
TRBJ2-5	-	TRBV6-5	TRBD1	CASSRQGTGQETQYF	TGTGCCAGCAGCCGACAGGGTACAGGGCAAGAGACCCAGTACTTC
TRBJ1-2	-	TRBV5-1	-	CASSLGGGYGYTF	TGCGCCAGCAGCTTGGGAGGGGGCTATGGCTACACCTTC
TRBJ1-5	-	TRBV11-2	TRBD1	CASSKGQGHQPQHF	TGTGCCAGCAGCAAAGGACAGGGACATCAGCCCCAGCATTTT
TRBJ2-3	-	TRBV5-1	TRBD2	CASSSSGILDTQYF	TGCGCCAGCAGCTCTAGCGGGATTCTAGATACGCAGTATTTT
TRBJ2-3	-	TRBV20-1	-	CSASLLVGDTQYF	TGCAGTGCTAGTTTACTAGTAGGAGATACGCAGTATTTT
TRBJ2-6	-	TRBV5-4	-	CASSWTVAGANVLTF	TGTGCCAGCAGCTGGACAGTAGCTGGGGCCAACGTCCTGACTTTC
TRBJ1-1	-	TRBV7-9	TRBD1	CASSRTGARYSEAFF	TGTGCCAGCAGCCGGACAGGGGCCCGATATTCTGAAGCTTTCTTT
TRBJ1-4	-	TRBV4-1	-	CASSQDQGTATNEKLFF	TGCGCCAGCAGCCAAGACCAGGGGACCGCGACTAATGAAAAACTGTTTTTT
TRBJ1-4	few	TRBV19	TRBD1	CASSEGTGGLANEKLFF	TGTGCCAGTAGTGAAGGGACAGGGGGCCTGGCTAATGAAAAACTGTTTTTT
TRBJ1-6	-	TRBV3-1/TRBV3-2	TRBD1	CASSQPTGVGSPLHF	TGTGCCAGCAGCCAACCGACAGGGGTCGGGTCACCCCTCCACTTT
TRBJ1-1	-	TRBV28	-	CASSLGGGTEAFF	TGTGCCAGCAGTTTGGGCGGGGGCACTGAAGCTTTCTTT
TRBJ2-7	-	TRBV28	TRBD1	CASSPGDRGAGYEQYF	TGTGCCAGCAGTCCGGGGGACAGGGGGGCCGGCTACGAGCAGTACTTC
TRBJ1-1	-	TRBV19	TRBD1	CASRQGMNTEAFF	TGTGCCAGTAGACAGGGGATGAACACTGAAGCTTTCTTT
TRBJ1-3	-	TRBV6-1	-	CASSEASGAGGNTIYF	TGTGCCAGCAGTGAAGCTTCAGGGGCTGGAGGAAACACCATATATTTT
TRBJ2-7	few	TRBV5-1	TRBD2	CASNRAGGTLPYEQYF	TGCGCCAGCAATCGTGCGGGGGGGACCCTTCCCTACGAGCAGTACTTC
TRBJ1-1	few	TRBV28	TRBD1	CASSRAGTGNTEAFF	TGTGCCAGCAGTCGCGCGGGGACAGGGAACACTGAAGCTTTCTTT
TRBJ2-2	once	TRBV4-1	-	CASSQQGPGELFF	TGCGCCAGCAGCCAACAGGGCCCCGGGGAGCTGTTTTTT
TRBJ1-1	-	TRBV6-5	-	CASSSQGGTEAFF	TGTGCCAGCAGTTCACAGGGTGGGACTGAAGCTTTCTTT
TRBJ1-6	once	TRBV27	-	CASRAGYNSPLHF	TGTGCCAGCAGGGCAGGCTATAATTCACCCCTCCACTTT
TRBJ2-5	-	TRBV28	-	CASSGEQYQETQYF	TGTGCCAGCAGTGGGGAGCAGTACCAAGAGACCCAGTACTTC
TRBJ2-5	-	TRBV19	TRBD1	CASSIMGDSETQYF	TGTGCCAGTAGTATAATGGGGGACAGCGAGACCCAGTACTTC
TRBJ1-2	few	TRBV6-5	-	CASTGGYGYTF	TGTGCCAGCACGGGCGGGTATGGCTACACCTTC
TRBJ1-2	-	TRBV5-1	-	CASSLEDSLKAF	TGCGCCAGCAGCCTTGAGGACAGCCTCAAAGCCTTC
TRBJ1-1	-	TRBV23-1	TRBD1	CASSPPRTGYLTEAFF	TGCGCCAGCAGTCCACCGAGGACAGGGTATTTGACTGAAGCTTTCTTT
TRBJ2-2	-	TRBV27	-	CASSPRVRRSVVDLPAGELFF	TGTGCCAGCAGTCCCCGGGTCCGTAGATCCGTAGTGGATTTACCCGCCGGGGAGCTGTTTTTT
TRBJ1-2	-	TRBV10-1	-	CASSEDKNYGYTF	TGCGCCAGCAGTGAAGACAAGAACTATGGCTACACCTTC